This T cell receptor beta chain came from a study of Ad26.COV2.S vaccination and SARS-CoV-2 variants. Study background: Each vaccinee took Ad26.COV2.S intramuscularly, once or twice 56 days apart.

As for treatment: some 19 received Ad26.COV2.S at low or high dose, single or two shots; a few received placebo; per-sample allocation not given. Samples analyzed were those drawn on day 63 after the first vaccine or placebo injection. Within Boston, the person who donated was an adult of 18-55 years. V lost 3 bases, J lost 0 bases, and 6 bases lay in between. Germline V gene lookup returns CDR1 SGDLS and CDR2 YYNGEE. The CDR3 totals 13 residues. Measured with immunoSEQ multiplex PCR; TCRdb has only the in-frame clones, and not every one. The sample records about 680,000 clones, about 90% being singletons.

This clonotype was sampled from a person aged 18-60 years who received the Ad26.COV2.S COVID-19 vaccine or a placebo. Source: peripheral blood, taken in a trial of Ad26.COV2.S vaccine versus placebo. This chain joins TRBV9 and TRBJ2-5, with unresolved D. In DNA, the CDR3 is TGTGCCAGCAGCGCCCGGGACCAAGAGACCCAGTACTTC. As protein: CASSARDQETQYF. Supplemented by reference TRBV9 and TRBJ2-5, the full variable domain reads DSGVTQTPKHLITATGQRVTLRCSPRSGDLSVYWYQQSLDQGLQFLIQYYNGEERAKGNILERFSAQQFPDLHSELNLSSLELGDSALYFCASSARDQETQYFGPGTRLLVL.